This TCR beta chain originates from a study of T cells of healthy individuals. TCRdb reprocessed the 5' RACE reads via MiXCR and lists one record per CDR3 protein. Of about 96,000 distinct CDR3 sequences detected, roughly 18% appear once; the ten largest clones hold 6.2%. The CDR3 runs 18 residues. CDR1 is LGHNA and CDR2 is YNFKEQ in the germline V gene. Trimming shortened V by 4 bases and J by 10 bases, and 26 bases separated the two germline ends. The chain has TRBV4-2 and TRBJ1-6, with a tentative D call TRBD1 (5 bases). The source of this sequence is a human donor in good health. The CDR3 protein is CASSPSLKGGRVGSPLHF. In nucleotides, the CDR3 is TGTGCCAGCAGCCCAAGTTTGAAGGGAGGCAGGGTGGGCTCACCCCTCCACTTT.